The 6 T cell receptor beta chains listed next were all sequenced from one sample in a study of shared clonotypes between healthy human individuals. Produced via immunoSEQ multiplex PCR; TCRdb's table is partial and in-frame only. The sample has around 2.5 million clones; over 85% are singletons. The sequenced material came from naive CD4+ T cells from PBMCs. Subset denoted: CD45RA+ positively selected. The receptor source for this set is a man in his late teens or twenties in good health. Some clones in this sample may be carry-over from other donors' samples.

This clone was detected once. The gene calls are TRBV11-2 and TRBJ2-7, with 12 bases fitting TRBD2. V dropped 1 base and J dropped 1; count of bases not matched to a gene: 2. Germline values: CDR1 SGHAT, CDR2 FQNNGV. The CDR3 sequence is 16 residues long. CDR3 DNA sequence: TGTGCCAGCAGCTTAGGTCTAGCGGGAGGGTCCTACGAGCAGTACTTC. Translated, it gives CASSLGLAGGSYEQYF.

The CDR3 nucleotides are TGTGCCAGCACCCCCCGGGTCGGCAGCAATGAGCAGTTCTTC. It specifies CASTPRVGSNEQFF. The V call is TRBV6-6, the J call TRBJ2-1; D not resolved. CDR1 is MNHNY, CDR2 SVGAGI, per germline (reference sequence). The CDR3 sequence is 14 residues long. The V and J ends lost 7 bases and 6 bases respectively, with 16 bases between them.

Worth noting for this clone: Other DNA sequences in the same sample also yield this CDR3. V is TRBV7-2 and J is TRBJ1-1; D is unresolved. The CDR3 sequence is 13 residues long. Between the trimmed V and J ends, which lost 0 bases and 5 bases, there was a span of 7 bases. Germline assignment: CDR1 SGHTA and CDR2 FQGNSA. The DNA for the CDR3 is TGTGCCAGCAGCTTAGCGGTGGGGACTGAAGCTTTCTTT. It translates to CASSLAVGTEAFF.

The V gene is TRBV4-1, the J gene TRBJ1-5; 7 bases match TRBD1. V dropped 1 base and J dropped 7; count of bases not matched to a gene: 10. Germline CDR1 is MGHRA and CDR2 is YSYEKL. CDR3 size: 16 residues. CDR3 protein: CASSQGVGRGKQPQHF. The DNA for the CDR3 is TGCGCCAGCAGCCAAGGGGTCGGCAGGGGGAAACAGCCCCAGCATTTT.

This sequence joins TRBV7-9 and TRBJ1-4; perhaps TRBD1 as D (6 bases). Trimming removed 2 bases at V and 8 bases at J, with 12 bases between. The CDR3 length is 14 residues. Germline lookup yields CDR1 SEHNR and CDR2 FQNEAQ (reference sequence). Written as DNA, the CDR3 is TGTGCCAGCAGCTTAAACAGGGTTGAAGAAAAACTGTTTTTT. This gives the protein CASSLNRVEEKLFF.

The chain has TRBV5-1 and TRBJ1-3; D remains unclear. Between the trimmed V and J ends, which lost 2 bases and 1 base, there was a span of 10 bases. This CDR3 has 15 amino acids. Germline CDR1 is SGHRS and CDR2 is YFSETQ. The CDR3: CASSFLGGSGNTIYF. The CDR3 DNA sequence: TGCGCCAGCAGCTTTTTAGGCGGATCTGGAAACACCATATATTTT.